The 8 T cell receptor beta chains listed next were all sequenced from one sample in a study of blood T cells in healthy people across ages. A second PCR of about 7 to 12 cycles used a sample-barcoded 5' primer and a J-beta primer mix. TCRdb redid the calling of the 5' RACE reads with MiXCR, one entry per CDR3 protein. Of hundreds of thousands of distinct CDR3 sequences in the sample, less than 70% were seen once. Sequencing used blood. These receptors all stem from a man older than 75 in good health.

This chain joins TRBV25-1 and TRBJ2-5; 10 nucleotides line up with TRBD2. From germline, CDR1 is MGHDK and CDR2 SYGVNS. V trimming: 5 bases; J trimming: 2 bases; junction bases outside the gene matches: 5. This CDR3 is built from 15 residues. This CDR3 reads CASSPSSGGQETQYF. CDR3 nucleotides: TGTGCCAGCAGTCCCAGTAGCGGGGGGCAAGAGACCCAGTACTTC.

V gene TRBV12-3 or TRBV12-4 combines with J gene TRBJ2-7; D is possibly TRBD2 (6 bases). The CDR3 consists of 12 residues. V dropped 8 bases and J dropped 2 bases, with 10 bases sitting between them. The CDR3 nucleotides are TGTGCCAGCGGGGGGAGACCCTACGAGCAGTACTTC. Its translation is CASGGRPYEQYF.

The chain links TRBV6-5 to TRBJ2-3; D unclear. Germline loops: CDR1 MNHEY, CDR2 SVGAGI. This CDR3 is built from 16 residues. V shed 0 bases and J shed 3 bases, with 13 bases lying between them. For the CDR3, the DNA is TGTGCCAGCAGTTACTCGCCTCCCGGAGCAACAGATACGCAGTATTTT. Protein product: CASSYSPPGATDTQYF.

The CDR3 spells CASTEIGSTDTQYF. CDR3 nucleotide sequence: TGTGCCAGCACCGAGATTGGGAGCACAGATACGCAGTATTTT. J is TRBJ2-3 and V is TRBV11-1, with no clear D. V was clipped by 7 bases and J by 0 bases, with 11 bases between them. This CDR3 is 14 amino acids long. Germline-derived CDR1 and CDR2 are SGHAT and FQDESV (reference sequence).

For this clonotype: Relative to the germline gene, one junction end is altered; a read error may explain this. J is TRBJ2-5 and V is TRBV29-1; perhaps TRBD2 as D (6 bases). CDR3 length: 12 amino acids. Germline V lookup: CDR1 SQVTM, CDR2 ANQGSEA. The CDR3 sequence is CSVYRGGETRYF. In nucleotides, the CDR3 is TGCAGCGTTTATCGGGGAGGAGAGACCCGGTACTTC. The full variable domain, in which reference TRBV29-1 and TRBJ2-5 provide the parts outside the CDR3, is SAVISQKPSRDICQRGTSLTIQCQVDSQVTMMFWYRQQPGQSLTLIATANQGSEATYESGFVIDKFPISRPNLTFSTLTVSNMSPEDSSIYLCSVYRGGETRYFGPGTRLLVL.

V gene TRBV3-1 combines with J gene TRBJ2-5, with D perhaps matching TRBD2 (6 bases). The V end lost 0 bases, the J end lost 6 bases, and 11 bases lay between the germline ends. Germline CDR1 reads LGHDT; CDR2 reads YNNKEL (reference sequence). The CDR3 is 14 amino acids. The CDR3 protein is CASSQDGGGKTQYF. In DNA form, the CDR3 reads TGTGCCAGCAGCCAAGACGGGGGTGGGAAGACCCAGTACTTC.

The rearrangement joins TRBV20-1 to TRBJ2-7; TRBD2 aligns across 9 bases. The germline CDR1 and CDR2 sequences are DFQATT and SNEGSKA (reference sequence). The V and J ends lost 0 bases and 6 bases, in that order; junction bases with no gene match: 3. The CDR3 contains 13 residues. In nucleotides, the CDR3 is TGCAGTGCTAGAGAGGGACTAGCCCCCGAGCAGTACTTC. Amino acids: CSAREGLAPEQYF.

V is TRBV7-2 and J is TRBJ1-2; 7 bases align to TRBD1. Germline CDR1 is SGHTA and CDR2 is FQGNSA. With 9 bases clipped from V and 5 bases from J, the junction kept 15 bases outside the gene matches. This CDR3 spans 15 amino acids. The CDR3 coding sequence is TGTGCCAGTAGCCGCGAGTCAGGGGGAAGGTATGGCTACACCTTC. Its translation is CASSRESGGRYGYTF.